These 11 T cell receptor beta chains share one sample of origin, sequenced in a study of blood T cells in healthy people across ages. A second PCR of roughly 7 to 11 cycles used a sample-barcoded 5' primer and a J-beta primer mix. One entry per CDR3 protein, called by TCRdb with MiXCR from the 5' RACE reads. The sample yields 800,000 to 950,000 distinct CDR3 sequences, around 36% seen once. Sequenced material: blood. The receptors were gathered from a man aged 18-30 years in good health.

This clonotype was detected ten times or more. The rearrangement uses TRBV12-3 or TRBV12-4 and TRBJ2-3; TRBD1 is a possible D gene (5 bases). This CDR3 has 17 residues. V was pared by 0 bases and J by 8 bases, with 21 bases between. CDR3 DNA: TGTGCCAGCAGTTTAGCGGGCGTAGAAGGTCGAAGGGGTACGCAGTATTTT. This translates into CASSLAGVEGRRGTQYF.

The CDR3 region is CASSTTGVLGYTF. CDR3 bases: TGTGCCAGCAGTACAACAGGGGTACTTGGCTACACCTTC. This chain links TRBV2 with TRBJ1-2; TRBD1 matches 7 bases. The V gene's germline CDR1 is SNHLY and CDR2 FYNNEI. The CDR3 totals 13 residues. The ends lost 5 bases at V and 7 bases at J; junction bases unmatched: 7. Filled out from reference TRBV2 and TRBJ1-2, the complete variable domain reads EPEVTQTPSHQVTQMGQEVILRCVPISNHLYFYWYRQILGQKVEFLVSFYNNEISEKSEIFDDQFSVERPDGSNFTLKIRSTKLEDSAMYFCASSTTGVLGYTFGSGTRLTVV.

This clonotype was observed many times. The V gene is TRBV3-1, the J gene TRBJ2-3; D perhaps matches TRBD2 (5 bases). The V gene lost 0 bases and the J gene lost 0 bases, with 10 bases spanning the gap. The V gene's germline CDR1 is LGHDT and CDR2 YNNKEL (reference sequence). This CDR3 is 16 amino acids long. CDR3 bases: TGTGCCAGCAGCCAAGATGGAGGATCTAGCACAGATACGCAGTATTTT. Its protein product is CASSQDGGSSTDTQYF.

For this clonotype: A read error may produce the germline difference seen at one junction end. The CDR3 DNA follows: TGTGCCATCAGGGCGGGGGCAGAGACCCAGTACTTT. It translates to CAIRAGAETQYF. The rearrangement joins TRBV10-3 to TRBJ2-5; weak D call: TRBD2 (7 bases). The germline CDR1 and CDR2 sequences are ENHRY and SYGVKD. The CDR3 totals 12 residues.

The chain is built from TRBV6-2 or TRBV6-3 and TRBJ1-5, with D hard to call. The V end was cut by 3 bases, the J end by 7 bases, with 13 bases between. The CDR3 runs to 14 residues. In germline, CDR1 is MNHEY, CDR2 SVGEGT. The CDR3: CASSYSPEWQPQHF. CDR3 DNA: TGTGCCAGCAGTTATTCCCCAGAGTGGCAGCCCCAGCATTTT.

This clonotype occurred many times. The V gene is TRBV29-1, the J gene TRBJ1-2; maybe TRBD1 (6 bases). Germline values: CDR1 SQVTM, CDR2 ANQGSEA. This CDR3 comprises 15 residues. V dropped 1 base and J dropped 5 bases, with 17 bases sitting between them. CDR3: CSVEVPPTGTYGYTF. The DNA for the CDR3 is TGCAGCGTTGAAGTCCCTCCGACAGGAACTTATGGCTACACCTTC.

This clonotype was seen a handful of times. This chain links TRBV30 with TRBJ1-6, with TRBD1 as a possible D gene (5 bases). V was pared by 0 bases and J by 14 bases, with 20 bases between. This CDR3 region has 15 residues. Germline CDR1 reads GTSNPN; CDR2 reads SVGIG (reference sequence). In nucleotides, the CDR3 is TGTGCCTGGAGTGTAGCGGGGCCTTCATTTCTCGCCCTCCACTTT. Protein sequence: CAWSVAGPSFLALHF.

This clonotype occurred many times. The V call is TRBV4-3, the J call TRBJ2-5, with no clear D. The CDR3 runs 13 residues. Per the germline V gene, CDR1 is LGHNA and CDR2 is YSLEER. V dropped 0 bases and J dropped 2 bases, with 4 bases sitting between them. CDR3 DNA sequence: TGCGCCAGCAGCCAAGATGAGCAAGAGACCCAGTACTTC. It is translated as CASSQDEQETQYF.

In its sample, this clonotype was seen a few times. The CDR3 protein is CASSITPGPFSYEQYF. CDR3 nucleotide sequence: TGTGCCAGCAGCATTACTCCGGGACCTTTCTCCTACGAGCAGTACTTC. The chain carries TRBV21-1 and TRBJ2-7; the table assigns TRBD1, which was not confirmed against the DNA. TRBV21-1 is described as a pseudogene. The CDR3 spans 16 residues.

The V and J genes are TRBV18 and TRBJ2-3; D is unresolved. Trimming cost V 3 bases and J 2 bases, with 9 bases left between them. This CDR3 spans 14 amino acids. Germline lookup yields CDR1 KGHSH and CDR2 LQKENI. CDR3: CASSPTLNTDTQYF. The CDR3 coding sequence is TGTGCCAGCTCACCGACCCTAAACACAGATACGCAGTATTTT.

The CDR3 spells CASSEGLGAYGYTF. The CDR3 DNA reads TGTGCCAGCAGTGAAGGGCTCGGAGCGTATGGCTACACCTTC. The chain combines TRBV6-1 with TRBJ1-2; D gene ambiguous. With 1 base removed from V and 5 bases from J, the gap between germline ends came to 11 bases. Germline loops: CDR1 MNHNS, CDR2 SASEGT. This CDR3 has 14 residues.